This T cell receptor (beta chain) was found in a study of T cell repertoires in cytomegalovirus infection. For the study at large: TCR beta signatures that were public indicated CMV infection and matching HLA type.

This CDR3 is 15 amino acids long. V lost 5 bases, J lost 13 bases, and 26 bases lay in between. Germline CDR1 and CDR2: SEHNR and FQNEAQ (reference sequence). This clonotype showed up many times. Its antigen is undetermined. MiXCR was run by TCRdb on the reads, yielding one entry per CDR3 protein. The repertoire holds some 800,000 distinct CDR3 sequences, with 29% as singletons. Whole-study results and caveats: The response measured ex vivo was dominated by TCR beta clonotypes (HLA-C-restricted and CMV-specific).

The material sequenced was cultured CD8+ T cells from PBMCs, taken from culture after CMV antigen stimulation. The V call is TRBV7-9, the J call TRBJ1-2; possible D gene TRBD1, 5 bases. This TCR was recovered from a human donor in good health (CMV status not recorded). Some clones in this sample may be carry-over from other donors' samples. CDR3 sequence reads: CASSTAGGENYGCTF. The DNA of the CDR3 is TGTGCCAGCAGCACCGCCGGGGGGGAGAACTATGGGTGCACCTTC.